One sample yielded the 9 T cell receptor beta chains listed below, sequenced in a study of siplizumab effects on memory and regulatory T cells. The protocol was immunoSEQ multiplex PCR, while the TCRdb copy is restricted to in-frame clones and leaves out a portion. The sample lists about 120,000 clones, 85% to 95% seen once, with around 0.16% in the top ten. The sequenced sample was non-Treg CD4+ T cells sorted from blood. These TCRs come from a human donor in good health.

The chain employs TRBV29-1 and TRBJ2-1, with 9 bases that match TRBD1. Unmatched junction bases numbered 11, after V lost 8 bases and J lost 9 bases. The CDR3 consists of 13 residues. Germline CDR1 SQVTM, CDR2 ANQGSEA. The CDR3 reads CSLGTGRLGEQFF. CDR3 nucleotide sequence: TGCAGCCTCGGGACAGGGAGGTTAGGTGAGCAGTTCTTC.

DNA for the CDR3: TGTGCCAGCAGCTCGGGACAGGGAAACGAGCAGTACTTC. It specifies CASSSGQGNEQYF. The chain employs TRBV6-5 and TRBJ2-7, with 9 bases matching TRBD1. Germline V gives CDR1 MNHEY, CDR2 SVGAGI. The CDR3 is made up of 13 amino acids. The V and J ends lost 6 bases and 5 bases, in that order; junction bases with no gene match: 5.

Concerning this clone: Other DNA sequences in the sample encode the same CDR3. The V gene is TRBV7-2, the J gene TRBJ1-1, with D hard to call. Germline values: CDR1 SGHTA, CDR2 FQGNSA. The CDR3 extends over 13 amino acids. V was clipped by 4 bases and J by 0 bases, with 6 bases between them. The DNA of the CDR3 is TGTGCCAGCAGCTCCAGTTTGAACACTGAAGCTTTCTTT. Its protein is CASSSSLNTEAFF.

The chain recombines TRBV6-5 with TRBJ1-5; D perhaps matches TRBD1 (5 bases). V dropped 8 bases and J dropped 2 bases, with 13 bases sitting between them. Per germline, CDR1 MNHEY and CDR2 SVGAGI. This CDR3 spans 14 amino acids. The CDR3 sequence: CASSRAGGNQPQHF. The CDR3 bases are TGTGCCAGCTCCCGGGCGGGGGGCAATCAGCCCCAGCATTTT.

The gene calls are TRBV7-3 and TRBJ1-1, with D unresolved. CDR1 is SGHTA and CDR2 is FQGTGA in the germline V gene. V was clipped by 6 bases and J by 1 base, with 9 bases between them. This CDR3 comprises 13 residues. CDR3 residues: CASSQTTNTEAFF. As DNA, the CDR3 is TGTGCCAGCAGTCAGACGACGAACACTGAAGCTTTCTTT.

V and J are TRBV5-1 and TRBJ1-3; D gene uncertain. The length of the CDR3 is 18 residues. Trimming shortened V by 0 bases and J by 3 bases, and 19 bases separated the two germline ends. Germline V gene lookup returns CDR1 SGHRS and CDR2 YFSETQ. CDR3 bases: TGCGCCAGCAGCTTGGACGGTGGCCACCTAGTAAATGGAAACACCATATATTTT. Translated: CASSLDGGHLVNGNTIYF.

The chain joins TRBV27 to TRBJ2-6; possible D gene TRBD1, 6 bases. The V end lost 5 bases, the J end lost 2 bases, and 10 bases lay between the germline ends. CDR1 and CDR2 from the germline V gene are MNHEY and SMNVEV (reference sequence). The CDR3 sequence is 15 residues long. In DNA, the CDR3 is TGTGCCAGCAGTCTCAGGGGCGCTGGGGCCAACGTCCTGACTTTC. Its protein is CASSLRGAGANVLTF.

This rearrangement joins TRBV6-5 to TRBJ2-2; tentatively, D is TRBD2 (5 bases). Germline CDR1 reads MNHEY; CDR2 reads SVGAGI. CDR3 length: 13 amino acids. Trimming took 4 bases from V and 6 from J, leaving 9 bases between them. CDR3 coding DNA: TGTGCCAGCAGTTTAGGAGGACCCGGGGAGCTGTTTTTT. Encoded protein: CASSLGGPGELFF.

The V and J genes are TRBV19 and TRBJ2-1; maybe TRBD1 (5 bases). Trimming shortened V by 1 base and J by 0 bases, and 10 bases separated the two germline ends. Per the germline V gene, CDR1 is LNHDA and CDR2 is SQIVND (reference sequence). The CDR3 runs to 16 residues. The CDR3 here is CASSIGADNSYNEQFF. The CDR3 DNA reads TGTGCCAGTAGTATAGGGGCGGACAACTCCTACAATGAGCAGTTCTTC.